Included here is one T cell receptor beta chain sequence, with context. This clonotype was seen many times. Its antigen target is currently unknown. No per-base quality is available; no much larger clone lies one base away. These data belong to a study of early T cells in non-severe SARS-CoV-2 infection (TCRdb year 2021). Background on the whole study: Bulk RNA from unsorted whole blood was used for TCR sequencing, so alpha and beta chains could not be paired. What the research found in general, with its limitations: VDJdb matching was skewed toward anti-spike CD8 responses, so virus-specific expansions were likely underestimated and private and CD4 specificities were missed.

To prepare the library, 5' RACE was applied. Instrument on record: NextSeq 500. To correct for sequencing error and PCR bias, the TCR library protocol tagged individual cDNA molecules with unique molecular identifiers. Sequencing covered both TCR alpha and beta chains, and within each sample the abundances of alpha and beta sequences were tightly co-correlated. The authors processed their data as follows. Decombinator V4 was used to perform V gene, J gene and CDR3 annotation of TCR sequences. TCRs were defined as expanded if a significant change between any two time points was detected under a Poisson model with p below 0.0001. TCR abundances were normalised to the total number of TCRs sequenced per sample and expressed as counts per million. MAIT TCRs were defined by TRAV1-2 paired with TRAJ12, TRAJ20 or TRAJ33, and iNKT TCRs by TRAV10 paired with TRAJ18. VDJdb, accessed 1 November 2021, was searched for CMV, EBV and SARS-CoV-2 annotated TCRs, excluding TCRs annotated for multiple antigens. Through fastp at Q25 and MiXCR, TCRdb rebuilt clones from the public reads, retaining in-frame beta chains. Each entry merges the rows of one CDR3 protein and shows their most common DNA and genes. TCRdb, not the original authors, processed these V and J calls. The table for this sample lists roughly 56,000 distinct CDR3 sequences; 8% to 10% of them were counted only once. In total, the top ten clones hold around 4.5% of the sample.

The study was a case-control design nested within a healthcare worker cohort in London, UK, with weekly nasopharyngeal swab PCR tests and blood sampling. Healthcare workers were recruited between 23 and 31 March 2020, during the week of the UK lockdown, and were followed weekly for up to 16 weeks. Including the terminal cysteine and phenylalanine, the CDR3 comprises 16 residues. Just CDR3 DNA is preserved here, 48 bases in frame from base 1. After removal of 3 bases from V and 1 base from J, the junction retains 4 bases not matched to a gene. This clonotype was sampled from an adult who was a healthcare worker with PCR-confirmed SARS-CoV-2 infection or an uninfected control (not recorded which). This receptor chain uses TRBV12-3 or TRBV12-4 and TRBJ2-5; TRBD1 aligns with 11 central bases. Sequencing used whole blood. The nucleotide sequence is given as TGTGCCAGCAGTTTCCGGACAGGGGGCCTCCAAGAGACCCAGTACTTC. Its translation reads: CASSFRTGGLQETQYF.